Listed below are T cell receptor beta chains from one sample, sequenced in a study of chemoradiotherapy in HPV16-positive cancers. TCRdb keeps only in-frame clones here, not all; method: immunoSEQ multiplex PCR. The table records around 2,700 clones, around 88% of them present only once. Sequencing was performed on tumor tissue, taken from a patient who underwent chemoradiotherapy. These receptors came from a human donor with HPV-associated anogenital cancer. Both conserved end residues are part of each CDR3. D genes are given only for firm matches. Rows may omit the clone size; those that give it use once, few, many or a size class.

d_call j_call clone_size v_call cdr3_aa cdr3_nt
- TRBJ1-1 - TRBV13 CASSLQVGGGDLNTEAFF TGTGCCAGCAGTCTCCAGGTGGGGGGAGGCGACTTGAACACTGAAGCTTTCTTT
- TRBJ1-2 - TRBV27 CASSLGVNYGYTF TGTGCCAGCAGTTTGGGAGTTAACTATGGCTACACCTTC
- TRBJ2-7 - TRBV4-3 CASSQGPGVGRRYEQYF TGCGCCAGCAGCCAAGGCCCCGGTGTTGGCCGTCGCTACGAGCAGTACTTC
TRBD1 TRBJ1-1 - TRBV19 CASRTGGTEAFF TGTGCCAGTCGGACAGGGGGGACTGAAGCTTTCTTT
- TRBJ1-2 - TRBV14 CASSLPGGLDRGYTF TGTGCCAGCAGCCTTCCGGGGGGGCTAGACCGTGGCTACACCTTC
- TRBJ1-2 - TRBV6-5 CASSQRTQYGYTF TGTGCCAGCAGCCAACGGACCCAATATGGCTACACCTTC
- TRBJ1-5 - TRBV6-1 CASSERRASNQPQHF TGTGCCAGCAGTGAAAGGAGGGCTAGCAATCAGCCCCAGCATTTT
TRBD2 TRBJ2-5 - TRBV7-2 CASSSTSGLETQYF TGTGCCAGCAGCTCCACTAGCGGCCTAGAGACCCAGTACTTC
- TRBJ1-2 - TRBV7-2 CASSFDSESYGYTF TGTGCCAGCAGCTTTGACAGTGAAAGTTATGGCTACACCTTC
TRBD2 TRBJ2-7 - TRBV6-1 CASSEKVRGAYEQYF TGTGCCAGCAGTGAAAAAGTTCGGGGGGCCTACGAGCAGTACTTC
- TRBJ1-5 - TRBV19 CASSTSFVGIQPQHF TGTGCCAGTAGTACCTCGTTCGTAGGGATCCAGCCCCAGCATTTT
TRBD1 TRBJ2-1 - TRBV5-4 CASSRRDSSYNEQFF TGTGCCAGCAGTCGCCGGGACAGTTCTTACAATGAGCAGTTCTTC
TRBD1 TRBJ1-1 - TRBV7-6 CASSSGQPNTEAFF TGTGCCAGCAGCTCGGGACAGCCGAACACTGAAGCTTTCTTT
- TRBJ2-3 - TRBV29-1 CSVAREGDTQYF TGCAGCGTTGCCCGGGAAGGTGATACGCAGTATTTT
- TRBJ1-2 - TRBV4-3 CASSQDALSYGYTF TGCGCCAGCAGCCAAGACGCACTTTCCTATGGCTACACCTTC
- TRBJ1-5 - TRBV10-3 CAITETINQPQHF TGTGCCATCACCGAAACCATTAATCAGCCCCAGCATTTT
- TRBJ2-3 - TRBV7-3 CASSLNLGIDTQYF TGTGCCAGCAGCTTAAATCTAGGGATAGATACGCAGTATTTT
- TRBJ1-5 once TRBV19 CASSNDYSNQPQHF TGTGCCAGTAGTAACGATTATAGCAATCAGCCCCAGCATTTT
- TRBJ2-7 - TRBV7-2 CASSSQTLSYEQYF TGTGCCAGCAGCTCCCAGACTCTCTCCTACGAGCAGTACTTC
TRBD1 TRBJ1-4 - TRBV6-5 CASSFGQGEKLFF TGTGCCAGCAGTTTCGGACAGGGAGAAAAACTGTTTTTT
- TRBJ1-2 - TRBV4-3 CASSRDVREGGYGYTF TGCGCCAGCAGCCGCGACGTGAGGGAGGGTGGCTATGGCTACACCTTC
TRBD2 TRBJ2-1 - TRBV6-5 CASSRSGSSYNEQFF TGTGCCAGCAGTCGTAGCGGGAGCTCCTACAATGAGCAGTTCTTC
TRBD1 TRBJ2-5 once TRBV9 CASSVGWRTGGVGETQYF TGTGCCAGCAGCGTAGGTTGGAGGACAGGGGGCGTGGGAGAGACCCAGTACTTC
- TRBJ2-5 - TRBV5-5 CASSFQGKQETQYF TGTGCCAGCAGCTTCCAGGGGAAGCAAGAGACCCAGTACTTC
- TRBJ1-2 - TRBV6-5 CASSHGGEGYTF TGTGCCAGCAGCCACGGCGGTGAAGGCTACACCTTC
- TRBJ2-1 - TRBV7-9 CASSFLHLGVNEQFF TGTGCCAGCAGCTTCCTCCACCTAGGGGTCAATGAGCAGTTCTTC
TRBD1 TRBJ2-7 - TRBV12-5 CASALDRGGEQYF TGTGCTAGTGCCCTGGACAGGGGTGGCGAGCAGTACTTC
TRBD1 TRBJ2-7 - TRBV29-1 CSVEGDWTGSSYEQYF TGCAGCGTTGAAGGCGACTGGACAGGAAGCTCCTACGAGCAGTACTTC
- TRBJ1-5 - TRBV19 CAVSTGSDQPQHF TGTGCCGTAAGCACAGGGTCAGATCAGCCCCAGCATTTT
- TRBJ2-2 - TRBV6-1 CATRLNANTGELFF TGTGCCACCCGACTGAATGCGAACACCGGGGAGCTGTTTTTT
- TRBJ2-5 once TRBV9 CASSGGPQETQYF TGTGCCAGCAGCGGAGGACCCCAAGAGACCCAGTACTTC
TRBD2 TRBJ2-1 - TRBV5-1 CASSLIGGRSSNEQFF TGCGCCAGCAGCTTAATCGGCGGGAGGTCGTCCAATGAGCAGTTCTTC
TRBD2 TRBJ2-1 - TRBV30 CAWSALRTFLAGGPINEQFF TGTGCCTGGAGCGCTCTCCGAACCTTTCTAGCGGGAGGGCCTATCAATGAGCAGTTCTTC
- TRBJ2-7 - TRBV28 CASSLGQGPYEQYF TGTGCCAGCAGTTTAGGGCAGGGCCCCTACGAGCAGTACTTC
TRBD1 TRBJ1-5 - TRBV5-6 CASSLATGHQPQHF TGTGCCAGCAGCTTGGCGACAGGGCATCAGCCCCAGCATTTT
TRBD2 TRBJ2-3 - TRBV29-1 CSVSSGRAQAQYF TGCAGCGTTTCTAGCGGGAGGGCCCAGGCGCAGTATTTT
- TRBJ1-1 few TRBV6-5 CASGGVNTEAFF TGTGCCAGCGGGGGAGTGAACACTGAAGCTTTCTTT